This is a list of T cell receptor beta chains from one sample in a study of regulatory T cells in long-lasting Graves disease. One entry per CDR3 protein results from TCRdb running MiXCR on the multiplex PCR reads. The repertoire consists of some 470,000 distinct CDR3 sequences, with roughly 21% occurring once and the leading ten covering roughly 7.1%. The source was peripheral blood mononuclear cells (PBMCs), collected when the disease was refractory, from a patient treated with antithyroid drugs. The receptors originated from a female donor with Graves disease. Both conserved end residues are part of each CDR3. The size entry is marked missing in some rows and otherwise reads once, few, many or a size class.

>TRBJ2-7|many|TRBV5-1
CASSLLDSYEQYF
>TRBJ1-4|.|TRBV19
CASSLYSRRGEKLFF
>TRBJ1-2|few|TRBV6-5
CASSFRGGFGYTF
>TRBJ1-1|many|TRBV5-4
CASSINRGNTEAFF
>TRBJ2-7|.|TRBV3-1
CASSLPRWGLRNYEQYF
>TRBJ1-1|.|TRBV13
CASTLGGRTTEAFF
>TRBJ2-2|.|TRBV7-9
CASSLVELTGELFF
>TRBJ2-7|.|TRBV27
CANSLWTGMAYEQYF
>TRBJ2-3|.|TRBV7-2
CASSSQGSTDTQYF
>TRBJ2-7|.|TRBV4-1
CASSQVQGVRHEQYF
>TRBJ2-7|.|TRBV20-1
CSARAGTGTYEQYF
>TRBJ1-1|many|TRBV6-1
CASRQGSPEAFF
>TRBJ1-6|.|TRBV19
CASGPGMGSPLHF
>TRBJ1-6|few|TRBV5-5
CASSFTLKGGTGGNSPLHF
>TRBJ2-7|.|TRBV7-2
CASSPSGGIAGVVGEQYF
>TRBJ1-2|many|TRBV28
CASTPGQGFNNGYTF
>TRBJ1-6|.|TRBV30
CACDRGRDSPLHF
>TRBJ1-1|.|TRBV6-1
CASRTLGQGHTEAFF
>TRBJ2-7|.|TRBV5-4
CASSLEGGATYEQYF
>TRBJ1-4|.|TRBV15
CATSRATDGNEKLFF
>TRBJ2-7|few|TRBV5-1
CASSLLGTDKYEQYF
>TRBJ2-5|many|TRBV12-3/TRBV12-4
CASSWGVLAQETQYF
>TRBJ2-2|.|TRBV7-9
CASTPSGTTGELFF
>TRBJ2-2|.|TRBV28
CASSLTQGVTGELFF
>TRBJ2-7|many|TRBV5-5
CASSFPRFPSSEQYF
>TRBJ2-7|few|TRBV11-2
CASSFTGRPYEQYF
>TRBJ2-5|few|TRBV12-3/TRBV12-4
CASSQYRGRLEETQYF
>TRBJ1-1|few|TRBV29-1
CSVLLVMNTEAFF
>TRBJ2-2|few|TRBV3-1
CASDYRDRRTGELFF
>TRBJ2-1|.|TRBV7-7
CASSLAGDSYNEQFF
>TRBJ1-6|many|TRBV12-3/TRBV12-4
CASRAGTGRDSPLHF
>TRBJ2-3|few|TRBV7-2
CASSSPRLLAAGSDTQYF
>TRBJ2-7|many|TRBV24-1
CATSDNRANEQYF
>TRBJ2-7|many|TRBV5-5
CASSFSTPTYEQYF
>TRBJ2-7|many|TRBV28
CASSSSQFAGVHYEQYF
>TRBJ1-1|.|TRBV5-1
CASSSEQGVTEAFF
>TRBJ2-7|many|TRBV28
CASSFPTEPGHEQYF
>TRBJ1-1|.|TRBV19
CASRGSWTHIFAGAEAFF
>TRBJ1-1|many|TRBV2
CASSETQAGTEAFF
>TRBJ1-2|many|TRBV28
CASSFGEGYGYTF
>TRBJ2-2|many|TRBV6-1
CASRNNSGRGTGELFF
>TRBJ1-1|few|TRBV18
CASSPPPRGEAFF
>TRBJ2-7|.|TRBV20-1
CSASARTVGEQYF
>TRBJ2-5|many|TRBV11-1
CASTRTGSETQYF
>TRBJ1-1|many|TRBV6-2/TRBV6-3
CASSYSPASGATEAFF
>TRBJ2-4|few|TRBV6-5
CASSYGTSGNIQYF
>TRBJ1-5|few|TRBV6-1
CASSPRQEYSNQPQHF
>TRBJ2-2|.|TRBV18
CASSHREGAGELFF
>TRBJ1-6|many|TRBV28
CASSSGTTSSYNSPLHF
>TRBJ1-4|.|TRBV2
CASSPQGAKLFF
>TRBJ2-3|few|TRBV10-3
CAITSARTDTQYF
>TRBJ1-4|.|TRBV9
CASSVEGEKLFF
>TRBJ1-1|many|TRBV5-1
CASSSTGIRMNTEAFF
>TRBJ2-5|many|TRBV7-3
CASSLMGGREETQYF
>TRBJ2-5|many|TRBV6-2/TRBV6-3
CASSISTGWQETQYF
>TRBJ1-5|.|TRBV10-3
CAISEGTSSNQPQHF
>TRBJ2-3|.|TRBV7-2
CASSLGMGTDTQYF
>TRBJ1-2|.|TRBV12-3/TRBV12-4
CASSPDWTAYGYTF
>TRBJ2-2|few|TRBV6-1
CASSITREAGELFF
>TRBJ1-1|.|TRBV6-1
CASSRYVEAFF